Below, 31 T cell receptor beta chains from the same sample are listed, as sequenced in a study of response to subunit inactivated influenza vaccine listed by TCRdb under 2018. Library prep was done by RT-PCR. Sequencing was performed on an Illumina HiSeq 2500. The public sequencing data were trimmed at Q25 with fastp and processed into clonotypes with MiXCR by TCRdb, which kept only in-frame beta chains. Rows are unified per CDR3 protein, each entry keeping the most common DNA and genes. Across this sample there are about 520,000 distinct CDR3 sequences, with about 7.2% seen only once. Around 14% of the sample is in the top ten clones. Here the sequenced sample was PBMCs from blood, taken less than 25 months after vaccination. These receptors all come from a man aged 50 to 75 who received an inactivated influenza vaccine. Donor details come from another sample of the same person, matched by shared clones.

The rearrangement links TRBV7-2 to TRBJ2-3, with 7 nucleotides matching TRBD2. V was pared by 5 bases and J by 1 base, with 9 bases of the junction left unmatched. The CDR3 has 16 residues. Germline loops: CDR1 SGHTA, CDR2 FQGNSA. The CDR3, as DNA: TGTGCCAGCAGCGTAAAGAGCGGGACGGGCACAGATACGCAGTATTTT. This gives the protein CASSVKSGTGTDTQYF. Full variable domain (outside the CDR3, taken from reference TRBV7-2 and TRBJ2-3): GAGVSQSPSNKVTEKGKDVELRCDPISGHTALYWYRQSLGQGLEFLIYFQGNSAPDKSGLPSDRFSAERTGGSVSTLTIQRTQQEDSAVYLCASSVKSGTGTDTQYFGPGTRLTVL.

On this clonotype itself: Mismatch with germline at one junction end may stem from a read error. The gene calls are TRBV5-1 and TRBJ1-2, with D unresolved. The germline V gene has CDR1 SGHRS and CDR2 YFSETQ. CDR3 length: 15 amino acids. In nucleotides, the CDR3 is TGCGCCAGCAGCTTGGGAGGGCTCGGTCTCTATGCCTACACCTTC. Protein product: CASSLGGLGLYAYTF.

This clonotype was picked up a small number of times. This sequence joins TRBV3-1 and TRBJ2-7; TRBD1 agrees at 7 bases. V trimming: 2 bases; J trimming: 4 bases; junction bases outside the gene matches: 8. Germline-derived CDR1 and CDR2 are LGHDT and YNNKEL (reference sequence). This CDR3 spans 15 amino acids. The CDR3 bases are TGTGCCAGCAGCCAAAGTAACAGGGGACGTTACGAGCAGTACTTC. Amino acid sequence: CASSQSNRGRYEQYF.

This clonotype was observed at least ten times. The J gene is TRBJ1-1, the V gene TRBV9; 7 bases match TRBD1. This CDR3 has 14 residues. Per germline, CDR1 SGDLS and CDR2 YYNGEE. J gave up 5 bases and V 0 bases, and 4 bases lay outside the gene matches. CDR3 sequence (DNA): TGTGCCAGCAGCGTAGCTACAGGGGTTACTGAAGCTTTCTTT. It codes for CASSVATGVTEAFF.

The J gene is TRBJ2-3, the V gene TRBV9; TRBD2 aligns across 8 bases. The CDR3 consists of 16 residues. Per the germline V gene, CDR1 is SGDLS and CDR2 is YYNGEE. J was trimmed by 1 base and V by 2 bases; bases with no gene match: 6. CDR3 sequence: CASSVGGGEGTDTQYF. The CDR3 DNA is TGTGCCAGCAGCGTCGGGGGGGGAGAGGGCACAGATACGCAGTATTTT.

There are many counts of this clonotype. V gene TRBV6-1 combines with J gene TRBJ1-1; 9 bases match TRBD1. The J segment lost 4 bases and the V segment lost 5 bases, leaving 5 bases of the junction unmatched. CDR1 is MNHNS, CDR2 SASEGT, per germline. The CDR3 runs to 14 residues. Here the CDR3 DNA reads TGTGCCAGCAGTACCCGGGACAGGGTCACTGAAGCTTTCTTT. Protein: CASSTRDRVTEAFF.

This sequence joins TRBV7-9 and TRBJ2-3, with 9 bases identical to TRBD2. The CDR3 is 15 amino acids. The J segment lost 2 bases and the V segment lost 7 bases, leaving 7 bases of the junction unmatched. The germline V gene has CDR1 SEHNR and CDR2 FQNEAQ (reference sequence). The DNA for the CDR3 is TGTGCCAGCAACGCAGCGGGAGGACTCACAGATACGCAGTATTTT. Its translation is CASNAAGGLTDTQYF.

Ten or more counts support this clonotype. This sequence joins TRBV9 and TRBJ2-1; 10 nucleotides line up with TRBD2. V lost 1 base to trimming and J lost 4 bases; unmatched junction nucleotides: 5. There are 16 residues in the CDR3. Looked up from germline, CDR1 is SGDLS and CDR2 is YYNGEE. CDR3 region: CASSVNSGRIYNEQFF. CDR3 bases: TGTGCCAGCAGCGTAAATAGCGGGAGGATATACAATGAGCAGTTCTTC. The full variable domain, rest sourced from reference TRBV9 and TRBJ2-1, is DSGVTQTPKHLITATGQRVTLRCSPRSGDLSVYWYQQSLDQGLQFLIQYYNGEERAKGNILERFSAQQFPDLHSELNLSSLELGDSALYFCASSVNSGRIYNEQFFGPGTRLTVL.

Many counts were recorded for this clonotype. This chain uses TRBV29-1 with TRBJ2-3; the D gene could be TRBD1 or TRBD2 (7 bases each). Trimming pared 7 bases from V and 6 bases from J, leaving 20 bases between. From germline, CDR1 is SQVTM and CDR2 ANQGSEA. This CDR3 is built from 14 residues. For the CDR3, the DNA is TGCAGCGCCAGGGGGGGGCGAAATTGGGATACGCAGTATTTT. This sequence encodes CSARGGRNWDTQYF.

This clonotype was recorded at least ten times. The chain joins TRBV6-5 to TRBJ2-6, with 7 bases that match TRBD1. The germline CDR1 and CDR2 sequences are MNHEY and SVGAGI. This CDR3 comprises 17 residues. V was clipped by 5 bases and J by 0 bases; unmatched bases: 7. This CDR3 is CASSNRGFYSGANVLTF. The CDR3 region has the DNA TGTGCCAGCAGTAACAGGGGCTTTTACTCTGGGGCCAACGTCCTGACTTTC.

This chain connects TRBV12-3 or TRBV12-4 to TRBJ2-7; 9 bases are a match to TRBD1. The CDR3 is 12 residues long. V was clipped by 7 bases and J by 4 bases; unmatched bases: 2. In DNA form, the CDR3 reads TGTGCCAGCAACGGACAGGGGTACGAGCAGTACTTC. Protein sequence: CASNGQGYEQYF.

This clonotype was picked up a small number of times. The rearrangement links TRBV12-3 or TRBV12-4 to TRBJ2-3; D is ambiguous. V was shortened by 6 bases and J by 0 bases, with 7 bases between the two germline ends. The CDR3 loop spans 13 amino acids. As DNA, the CDR3 is TGTGCCAGCAGCCACTTCAGCACAGATACGCAGTATTTT. Its translation is CASSHFSTDTQYF.

The genes are TRBV13 and TRBJ2-7; 10 nucleotides align to TRBD1. The CDR3 is made up of 15 amino acids. CDR1 PRHDT and CDR2 FYEKMQ come from the germline V gene (reference sequence). Losses at the gene ends were 4 bases for V and 5 bases for J; bases not matched to a gene: 8. The DNA of the CDR3 is TGTGCCAGCAGCTCCTCCGGGACAGGGGTACACGAGCAGTACTTC. It is translated as CASSSSGTGVHEQYF.

A few counts support this clonotype. J is TRBJ2-7 and V is TRBV9; the D gene could be TRBD1 or TRBD2 (5 bases each). There are 13 residues in the CDR3. Germline lookup yields CDR1 SGDLS and CDR2 YYNGEE. The V gene lost 4 bases and the J gene lost 3 bases, with 11 bases spanning the gap. This CDR3 reads CASSPEGYYEQYF. In nucleotides, the CDR3 is TGTGCCAGCAGCCCCGAGGGGTACTACGAGCAGTACTTC.

This clonotype was detected a few times. DNA for the CDR3: TGTGCCAGCAGCTTGGATTCAATCGGACAGGGATTAAACACTGAAGCTTTCTTT. The encoded protein is CASSLDSIGQGLNTEAFF. The chain carries TRBV5-5 and TRBJ1-1, with 8 bases lining up with TRBD1. V shed 0 bases and J 2 bases; nucleotides not matched to a gene: 12. Germline values: CDR1 SGHKS, CDR2 YYEKEE (reference sequence). The CDR3 sequence is 18 residues long.

This clonotype was counted ten times or more. The V and J genes are TRBV7-2 and TRBJ1-4, with 8 bases lining up with TRBD1. CDR1 and CDR2 (germline): SGHTA, FQGNSA. The CDR3 sequence is 14 residues long. V trimming: 5 bases; J trimming: 4 bases; junction bases outside the gene matches: 3. As DNA, the CDR3 is TGTGCCAGCAGCCTGGACAGGGTTAATGAAAAACTGTTTTTT. Translating gives CASSLDRVNEKLFF.

The chain is built from TRBV29-1 and TRBJ1-2; possibly TRBD1 for D (5 bases). The CDR3 length is 12 residues. The V end was cut by 4 bases, the J end by 2 bases, with 8 bases between. The germline CDR1 and CDR2 sequences are SQVTM and ANQGSEA. Here the CDR3 reads CSVGGDNYGYTF. CDR3 in DNA: TGCAGCGTTGGAGGGGACAACTATGGCTACACCTTC.

This clonotype was picked up many times. This chain links TRBV6-2 or TRBV6-3 with TRBJ2-1, with a tentative D call TRBD1 (6 bases). The germline CDR1 and CDR2 sequences are MNHEY and SVGEGT. This CDR3 has 17 residues. The ends were cut back, 5 bases at V and 1 base at J, with 18 bases in the middle. Here the CDR3 reads CASSQIGSGVSYNEQFF. CDR3 coding DNA: TGTGCCAGCAGTCAAATAGGATCAGGGGTTTCCTACAATGAGCAGTTCTTC.

This clonotype was observed a handful of times. The chain has TRBV25-1 and TRBJ1-2; D ambiguous. The ends were cut back, 6 bases at V and 6 bases at J, with 20 bases in the middle. Germline V gives CDR1 MGHDK, CDR2 SYGVNS. This CDR3 comprises 15 residues. The CDR3 sequence: CASSWDRALGDGYTF. CDR3 DNA: TGTGCCAGCAGCTGGGATCGGGCGTTGGGTGATGGCTACACCTTC.

This clonotype was seen at least ten times. V gene TRBV5-5 combines with J gene TRBJ1-5; TRBD1 aligns across 8 bases. The CDR3 runs 16 residues. The J segment lost 7 bases and the V segment lost 4 bases, leaving 13 bases of the junction unmatched. The germline CDR1 and CDR2 sequences are SGHKS and YYEKEE (reference sequence). For the CDR3, the DNA is TGTGCCAGCAGCCGAAGAGGGACAGGCGTTGACCAGCCCCAGCATTTT. This sequence encodes CASSRRGTGVDQPQHF.

The table lists this clonotype with a few counts. The J gene is TRBJ2-5, the V gene TRBV12-3 or TRBV12-4; 8 bases match TRBD1. The V gene end was trimmed by 2 bases and the J gene end by 4 bases; junction bases not matched to a gene: 6. CDR3 length: 15 residues. DNA of the CDR3: TGTGCCAGCAGTTTATCACGGACAGGGAGAGAGACCCAGTACTTC. It specifies CASSLSRTGRETQYF.

This clonotype was seen ten or more times. The V call is TRBV28, the J call TRBJ2-1; TRBD1 aligns across 12 bases. V was clipped by 6 bases and J by 10 bases; unmatched bases: 10. This CDR3 comprises 15 residues. Looked up from germline, CDR1 is MDHEN and CDR2 is SYDVKM. Written as DNA, the CDR3 is TGTGCCAGCAGAGCTGGGACAGGGGGCCTTGAAGAGCAGTTCTTC. Its translation: CASRAGTGGLEEQFF. The entire variable domain, with the rest obtained from reference TRBV28 and TRBJ2-1, is as follows: DVKVTQSSRYLVKRTGEKVFLECVQDMDHENMFWYRQDPGLGLRLIYFSYDVKMKEKGDIPEGYSVSREKKERFSLILESASTNQTSMYLCASRAGTGGLEEQFFGPGTRLTVL.

This clonotype was picked up many times. The V gene is TRBV12-3 or TRBV12-4, the J gene TRBJ2-1; D is ambiguous. The CDR3 length is 13 residues. Deletions cut 6 bases from V and 1 base from J, with 7 bases between. CDR3: CASRPGSYNEQFF. In nucleotides, the CDR3 is TGTGCCAGCAGGCCCGGATCCTACAATGAGCAGTTCTTC.

This clonotype was picked up many times. The CDR3 loop is CASSAAYEQYF. The CDR3 bases are TGTGCCAGCAGTGCCGCCTACGAGCAGTACTTC. The chain uses TRBV2 and TRBJ2-7; D remains ambiguous. Deletions cut 4 bases from V and 2 bases from J, with 3 bases between. Germline CDR1 reads SNHLY; CDR2 reads FYNNEI. The CDR3 runs to 11 residues.

A few counts support this clonotype. V gene TRBV18 combines with J gene TRBJ2-1; no clear D gene. The V end lost 2 bases, the J end lost 6 bases, and 14 bases lay between the germline ends. The CDR3 runs to 15 residues. Germline-derived CDR1 and CDR2 are KGHSH and LQKENI. CDR3 nucleotides: TGTGCCAGCTCACCATTCGGCCACCGGTCCAATGAGCAGTTCTTC. As protein: CASSPFGHRSNEQFF.

V is TRBV27 and J is TRBJ2-1, with TRBD2 matching 8 bases. The V gene end was trimmed by 5 bases and the J gene end by 2 bases; junction bases not matched to a gene: 5. CDR1 and CDR2 (germline): MNHEY, SMNVEV (reference sequence). There are 15 residues in the CDR3. The chain's CDR3 is CASSRGGSTYNEQFF. Written as DNA, the CDR3 is TGTGCCAGCAGTCGCGGGGGGTCGACCTACAATGAGCAGTTCTTC.

V and J are TRBV27 and TRBJ1-2; D gene uncertain. The germline V gene has CDR1 MNHEY and CDR2 SMNVEV (reference sequence). Trimming shortened V by 2 bases and J by 0 bases, and 16 bases separated the two germline ends. The CDR3 runs to 17 residues. CDR3 coding DNA: TGTGCCAGCAGTTTAAAACCGGGAGCCCCTTCTAACTATGGCTACACCTTC. As protein: CASSLKPGAPSNYGYTF.

This clonotype was observed a few times. The CDR3 DNA follows: TGTGCCAGCAGTGAAGCGCACAGGGCGGTCTATGGCTACACCTTC. Residues: CASSEAHRAVYGYTF. This chain links TRBV6-1 with TRBJ1-2; TRBD1 is a possible D gene (6 bases). Trimming took 0 bases from V and 4 from J, leaving 12 bases between them. In germline, CDR1 is MNHNS, CDR2 SASEGT. The CDR3 sequence is 15 residues long.

This clonotype was observed at least ten times. The chain joins TRBV20-1 to TRBJ2-3; D gene ambiguous. V was cut by 5 bases and J by 2 bases, with 11 bases left in between. Germline loops: CDR1 DFQATT, CDR2 SNEGSKA (reference sequence). The CDR3 contains 13 residues. The CDR3 nucleotides read TGCAGTGCTGGGCCGGGCCTCACAGATACGCAGTATTTT. Its protein is CSAGPGLTDTQYF.

The chain links TRBV28 to TRBJ2-2, with TRBD2 matching 10 bases. Germline V CDR1 and CDR2: MDHEN, SYDVKM. This CDR3 has 13 amino acids. The CDR3 is CGLAGADTGELFF. Here the CDR3 DNA reads TGTGGCCTAGCGGGAGCGGACACCGGGGAGCTGTTTTTT.

This clonotype occurred many times. The chain joins TRBV7-8 to TRBJ2-2; 7 bases align to TRBD1. V gave up 5 bases and J gave up 2 bases; unmatched junction bases: 5. The CDR3 extends over 15 amino acids. The germline V gene has CDR1 SGHVS and CDR2 FQNEAQ. In DNA form, the CDR3 reads TGTGCCAGCAGCACGGACAGGCCAAACACCGGGGAGCTGTTTTTT. It translates to CASSTDRPNTGELFF.